This TCR beta chain was observed in a study of blood T cells in healthy people across ages. Germline loops: CDR1 SGHDT, CDR2 YYEEEE. V was cut by 5 bases and J by 4 bases, with 16 bases left in between. The CDR3 has 15 residues. With regard to this clonotype: What it binds is not known.

A J-beta primer mix and a sample-barcoded 5' primer were used in a second PCR of roughly 6 to 11 cycles. A tag from a template-switch adaptor with 12 random nucleotides marked each cDNA molecule. TCRdb recomputed calls from the 5' RACE reads with MiXCR, one row per CDR3 protein. The sample yields some 700,000 distinct CDR3 sequences, about 40% seen once. Points from the study as a whole: Among T cells, TCR beta diversity per million cells dropped roughly linearly as age rose. In these data, TCR beta diversity tracked strongly with naive T cell percentage.

The source of this sequence is a woman aged 55-75 years in good health. The chain is built from TRBV5-6 and TRBJ2-1, with a possible D match to TRBD1 (6 bases). The specimen was blood. The CDR3 loop reads CASSYTGTIYNEQFF. As DNA, the CDR3 is TGTGCCAGCAGTTACACCGGGACAATTTACAATGAGCAGTTCTTC.